Listed here are 22 T cell receptor beta chains from one sample, sequenced in a study of blood T cell repertoires in COVID-19 (dated by TCRdb to 2018 to 2021). Library preparation employed the immunoSEQ multiplex PCR assay. The immuneACCESS repertoire file appears here via TCRdb, limited to in-frame rearrangements. These files lack a portion of the clones; in checked studies, under half of the deficit traces to unresolved V genes, and the cause of the others is not known. The sample has some 380,000 clones on record, 81% of them singletons. The ten largest clones take up more than 1% of the sample. The sample was peripheral blood. Source of these receptors: a human donor with acute or convalescent COVID-19. The donor label of this sample is uncertain.

This sequence joins TRBV11-2 and TRBJ1-2; 7 bases fit TRBD1. Germline CDR1 SGHAT, CDR2 FQNNGV. Unmatched junction bases numbered 5, after V lost 2 bases and J lost 5 bases. The CDR3 is 14 amino acids. CDR3 residues: CASSLSGTAYGYTF. The CDR3 coding sequence is TGTGCCAGCAGCTTATCTGGGACAGCTTATGGCTACACCTTC.

The chain has TRBV3-1 (or the pseudogene TRBV3-2) and TRBJ2-1; tentative D call: TRBD1 (5 bases). CDR3 size: 14 residues. From germline, CDR1 is LGHDT and CDR2 YNNKEL (reference sequence). Trimming left V 2 bases short and J 5 bases short, with 10 bases between. The CDR3 DNA is TGTGCCAGCAGCCAACCATACAGGAACAATGAGCAGTTCTTC. Its protein product is CASSQPYRNNEQFF.

This clone has more than one count but fewer than ten. Here the CDR3 DNA reads TGCGCCAGCAGATTAAGTCCCGGGACAGGGCTCGGGACTGAAGCTTTCTTT. It encodes CASRLSPGTGLGTEAFF. The genes are TRBV5-1 and TRBJ1-1; 9 nucleotides align to TRBD1. V shed 5 bases, J shed 5 bases, and the junction held 16 bases outside the gene matches. Germline values: CDR1 SGHRS, CDR2 YFSETQ. CDR3 length: 17 residues.

This clone was seen only once. The chain has TRBV15 and TRBJ2-5, with D perhaps matching TRBD2 (6 bases). Between the trimmed V and J ends, which lost 5 bases and 7 bases, there was a span of 20 bases. The CDR3 runs 15 residues. The V gene's germline CDR1 is LNHNV and CDR2 YYDKDF (reference sequence). The CDR3 loop is CATSPDGGRRGTQYF. The CDR3 region has the DNA TGTGCCACCAGCCCTGACGGGGGACGAAGAGGGACCCAGTACTTC. The whole variable domain, remainder taken from reference TRBV15 and TRBJ2-5, is DAMVIQNPRYQVTQFGKPVTLSCSQTLNHNVMYWYQQKSSQAPKLLFHYYDKDFNNEADTPDNFQSRRPNTSFCFLDIRSPGLGDTAMYLCATSPDGGRRGTQYFGPGTRLLVL.

V gene TRBV5-1 combines with J gene TRBJ2-7, with D possibly matching TRBD1 (5 bases). The ends were cut back, 0 bases at V and 1 base at J, with 11 bases in the middle. Per the germline V gene, CDR1 is SGHRS and CDR2 is YFSETQ. This CDR3 contains 15 residues. Here the CDR3 DNA reads TGCGCCAGCAGCTTGGGAGCAGGGATATCCTACGAGCAGTACTTC. This sequence encodes CASSLGAGISYEQYF.

The chain joins TRBV29-1 to TRBJ1-4; 7 bases map to TRBD1. V trimming: 4 bases; J trimming: 7 bases; junction bases outside the gene matches: 6. CDR1 is SQVTM and CDR2 is ANQGSEA in the germline V gene. This CDR3 comprises 13 residues. CDR3 sequence: CSVVMAGGEKLFF. The CDR3 region has the DNA TGCAGCGTTGTCATGGCAGGGGGTGAAAAACTGTTTTTT.

The V gene is TRBV3-1 (or the pseudogene TRBV3-2), the J gene TRBJ2-2, with 10 bases aligning to TRBD2. CDR1 is LGHDT and CDR2 is YNNKEL in the germline V gene (reference sequence). This CDR3 region has 17 residues. V shed 4 bases and J 5 bases; nucleotides not matched to a gene: 10. The CDR3 sequence: CASSPLAGSSGTGELFF. The CDR3 bases are TGTGCCAGCAGCCCACTAGCGGGGAGTTCTGGGACCGGGGAGCTGTTTTTT.

This clone appeared a few times. The chain has TRBV14 and TRBJ1-3; D is ambiguous. Deletions cut 1 base from V and 0 bases from J, with 13 bases between. Germline values: CDR1 SGHDN, CDR2 FVKESK. CDR3 size: 17 residues. This CDR3 reads CASSQGLKWSSGNTIYF. The DNA of the CDR3 is TGTGCCAGCAGCCAAGGCCTAAAATGGAGCTCTGGAAACACCATATATTTT.

In DNA form, the CDR3 reads TGTGCCAGCAGGGTCGAGGAGGACGCCTATGGCTACACCTTC. Its translation is CASRVEEDAYGYTF. The chain links TRBV7-9 to TRBJ1-2, with D uncertain. V lost 6 bases, J lost 4 bases, and 15 bases lay in between. This CDR3 comprises 14 residues. Per the germline V gene, CDR1 is SEHNR and CDR2 is FQNEAQ (reference sequence). Full variable domain (rest looked up from reference TRBV7-9 and TRBJ1-2): DTGVSQNPRHKITKRGQNVTFRCDPISEHNRLYWYRQTLGQGPEFLTYFQNEAQLEKSRLLSDRFSAERPKGSFSTLEIQRTEQGDSAMYLCASRVEEDAYGYTFGSGTRLTVV.

This clone was counted a few times. V gene TRBV6-5 combines with J gene TRBJ1-2; weak D call: TRBD1 (6 bases). This CDR3 region has 13 residues. Trimming cost V 6 bases and J 4 bases, with 12 bases left between them. Germline CDR1 and CDR2: MNHEY and SVGAGI. Here the CDR3 DNA reads TGTGCCAGCAGCGGAGGACAGCTCTATGGCTACACCTTC. Translation gives CASSGGQLYGYTF.

A word on this clone: This CDR3 is also generated by other DNA sequences in the sample. The chain combines TRBV19 with TRBJ2-1; weak D call: TRBD1 (5 bases). The V end lost 3 bases, the J end lost 9 bases, and 9 bases lay between the germline ends. This CDR3 is built from 12 residues. Per germline, CDR1 LNHDA and CDR2 SQIVND (reference sequence). The CDR3 spells CASSITRGEQFF. CDR3 in DNA: TGTGCCAGTAGTATTACAAGGGGTGAGCAGTTCTTC.

This clone was detected once. The rearrangement joins TRBV6-6 to TRBJ2-7; D may be TRBD2 (5 bases). The CDR3 has 14 residues. The germline CDR1 and CDR2 sequences are MNHNY and SVGAGI (reference sequence). Trimming stripped 6 bases from V and 2 bases from J, with 14 bases between. CDR3 residues: CASSRSGTTYEQYF. In DNA, the CDR3 is TGTGCCAGCAGCAGAAGCGGTACAACCTACGAGCAGTACTTC.

In its sample, this clone was seen once. J is TRBJ1-2 and V is TRBV10-3; D is uncertain. V lost 5 bases and J lost 4, with 11 bases in between. The CDR3 is 13 amino acids. Germline V lookup: CDR1 ENHRY, CDR2 SYGVKD. CDR3 in DNA: TGTGCCATCAGTTCTAACCCGGGCTATGGCTACACCTTC. As protein: CAISSNPGYGYTF.

The chain recombines TRBV14 with TRBJ2-5, with D possibly matching TRBD1 (6 bases). The CDR3 loop spans 15 amino acids. V shed 1 base and J shed 5 bases, with 14 bases lying between them. Germline V gives CDR1 SGHDN, CDR2 FVKESK. This CDR3 is CASSQGYQGPETQYF. The DNA of the CDR3 is TGTGCCAGCAGCCAAGGTTATCAGGGGCCGGAGACCCAGTACTTC.

This clone showed up just once. This chain connects TRBV18 to TRBJ1-2; D perhaps matches TRBD1 (5 bases). Trimming removed 2 bases from V and 8 bases from J, with 15 bases in between. The germline V gene has CDR1 KGHSH and CDR2 LQKENI. The CDR3 covers 14 residues. The CDR3 region has the DNA TGTGCCAGCTCACCAGAAGGGGTCAAACAGGGCTACACCTTC. It translates to CASSPEGVKQGYTF.

The chain carries TRBV7-9 and TRBJ1-4; TRBD1 is a possible D gene (5 bases). Germline V lookup: CDR1 SEHNR, CDR2 FQNEAQ (reference sequence). The germline V and J ends were trimmed by 5 bases and 5 bases, with 18 bases remaining between them. CDR3 length equals 16 residues. The CDR3 coding sequence is TGTGCCAGCAGCCCCGGTGCAGTCCGGGGGAATGAAAAACTGTTTTTT. It encodes CASSPGAVRGNEKLFF.

This clone was observed a few times. The chain couples TRBV29-1 to TRBJ2-7, with TRBD1 as a possible D gene (5 bases). Trimming shortened V by 7 bases and J by 4 bases, and 17 bases separated the two germline ends. Germline V lookup: CDR1 SQVTM, CDR2 ANQGSEA. The CDR3 has 13 amino acids. This CDR3 is CSARAERTYEQYF. In nucleotides, the CDR3 is TGCAGCGCCAGGGCGGAGAGGACATACGAGCAGTACTTC.

The genes are TRBV15 and TRBJ2-1; 10 nucleotides line up with TRBD2. Germline CDR1 is LNHNV and CDR2 is YYDKDF (reference sequence). Trimming removed 0 bases from V and 5 bases from J; junction bases left unmatched: 10. This CDR3 has 18 amino acids. This CDR3 reads CATSRDTPSGRIDNEQFF. In DNA, the CDR3 is TGTGCCACCAGCAGAGATACCCCTAGCGGGAGAATTGACAATGAGCAGTTCTTC.

The chain carries TRBV27 and TRBJ1-2; 7 nucleotides agree with TRBD1. Germline V CDR1 and CDR2: MNHEY, SMNVEV (reference sequence). This CDR3 is 15 amino acids long. Germline trimming cut 7 bases from V and 4 bases from J; bases unmatched to any gene: 12. The CDR3 DNA follows: TGTGCCAGCACTACCACCCGACAGGGTTTCTATGGCTACACCTTC. Its translation is CASTTTRQGFYGYTF.

The genes are TRBV5-1 and TRBJ2-3, with 7 bases identical to TRBD1. There are 14 residues in the CDR3. Trimming removed 5 bases from V and 0 bases from J; junction bases left unmatched: 3. CDR1 and CDR2 from the germline V gene are SGHRS and YFSETQ. The CDR3 bases are TGCGCCAGCAGGGGACAGACTAGCACAGATACGCAGTATTTT. Its translation is CASRGQTSTDTQYF.

In its sample, this clone was seen a few times. This chain uses TRBV5-1 with TRBJ2-1, with 10 bases fitting TRBD1. The CDR3 consists of 14 residues. Germline CDR1 and CDR2: SGHRS and YFSETQ. Trimming at V came to 7 bases and at J to 10 bases, leaving 11 bases not matched to a gene. The CDR3 loop reads CASSDRGGNREQFF. CDR3 nucleotide sequence: TGCGCCAGCTCGGACAGGGGGGGCAATCGGGAGCAGTTCTTC.

The V and J genes are TRBV20-1 and TRBJ1-2; D is undetermined. Germline V gene sequence: CDR1 DFQATT, CDR2 SNEGSKA (reference sequence). CDR3 length: 11 amino acids. V gave up 3 bases and J gave up 7 bases, with 9 bases separating them. In DNA, the CDR3 is TGCAGTGCTAGTCTTGTTCTTGGCTACACCTTC. This encodes CSASLVLGYTF.